Sequencing of this TCR beta chain was carried out in a study of cytomegalovirus exposure and HLA in healthy donors. At the level of the study: A previous analysis identified approximately 120 million unique TCR beta sequences derived from approximately 190 million T cells. Findings and limits, study-wide: The study flagged fewer than 200 TCR beta chains as cytomegalovirus-associated.

Researchers ran the PCR with 60 Vbeta and 13 Jbeta primers. Profiled with immunoSEQ multiplex PCR; TCRdb holds only in-frame clones, not every one. The table has around 100,000 clones, 78% seen once. This CDR3 region has 16 residues. Germline V gene sequence: CDR1 SGHRS, CDR2 YFSETQ. V shed 0 bases, J shed 1 base, and the junction held 2 bases outside the gene matches. On this clone: Its specificity is not known.

The J gene is TRBJ2-1, the V gene TRBV5-1; TRBD2 matches 9 bases. This clonotype was obtained from a middle-aged woman in good health and CMV-seronegative. Sequences were obtained from PBMCs. This CDR3 reads CASSLVAGESYNEQFF. For the CDR3, the DNA is TGCGCCAGCAGCTTGGTAGCGGGAGAGTCCTACAATGAGCAGTTCTTC.